What follows are 25 T cell receptor beta chains derived from one specimen sequenced in a study of glioma-infiltrating T cells. Using RNA template, CDR3s of TCR alpha and beta were amplified with iRepertoire arm-PCR. MiXCR, applied by TCRdb to the multiplex PCR reads, yields one record per CDR3 protein. This table has roughly 350,000 distinct CDR3 sequences, 41% appearing once. Specimen: glioma tissue, nonneoplastic brain tissue, or PBMCs (not recorded which). Source of these receptors: a human donor with low-grade glioma or glioblastoma, undergoing nonglioma brain surgery, or in good health (not recorded which).

The chain couples TRBV27 to TRBJ2-7; weak D call: TRBD2 (6 bases). The CDR3 contains 15 residues. The V gene's germline CDR1 is MNHEY and CDR2 SMNVEV (reference sequence). The CDR3 DNA reads TGTTCAAGCATTTTACTAGCCAGGACTAACTACTATCAGTACTTC. This codes for CSSILLARTNYYQYF.

The V call is TRBV19, the J call TRBJ2-4; TRBD1 aligns across 8 bases. Germline CDR1 LNHDA, CDR2 SQIVND (reference sequence). The CDR3 is 14 residues long. V was clipped by 4 bases and J by 6 bases; unmatched bases: 5. The CDR3 DNA is TGTGCCAGTAGTAGTTGGACAGGGACAAACATTCAGTACTTC. Translation gives CASSSWTGTNIQYF.

V and J are TRBV19 and TRBJ1-5; D may be TRBD1 (5 bases). Trimming cost V 6 bases and J 6 bases, with 12 bases left between them. The germline V gene encodes CDR1 LNHDA and CDR2 SQIVND (reference sequence). This CDR3 spans 13 amino acids. CDR3 residues: CASRGGFGQPQHF. CDR3 in DNA: TGTGCCAGTAGGGGGGGGTTCGGTCAGCCCCAGCATTTT.

This clonotype was recorded a few times. The V gene is TRBV28, the J gene TRBJ1-3; perhaps TRBD1 as D (6 bases). Germline-derived CDR1 and CDR2 are MDHEN and SYDVKM. This CDR3 has 19 amino acids. Deletions cut 2 bases from V and 1 base from J, with 21 bases between. CDR3 sequence (DNA): TGTGCCAGCAGTTTAAGATACGGTCTACAGGGAATTTCTGGAAACACCATATATTTT. As protein: CASSLRYGLQGISGNTIYF.

This chain joins TRBV20-1 and TRBJ2-7; tentative D call: TRBD2 (6 bases). CDR1 and CDR2 (germline): DFQATT, SNEGSKA (reference sequence). The CDR3 is 14 amino acids. V dropped 7 bases and J dropped 7 bases, with 23 bases sitting between them. The CDR3 reads CSDIEGLGAGEQYF. CDR3 coding DNA: TGCAGTGATATAGAGGGACTGGGTGCGGGTGAGCAGTACTTC.

This clonotype was seen only a few times. This chain links TRBV4-3 with TRBJ1-2; a possible D gene is TRBD1 (6 bases). V was shortened by 4 bases and J by 8 bases, with 14 bases between the two germline ends. The V gene's germline CDR1 is LGHNA and CDR2 YSLEER. The CDR3 has 13 amino acids. The CDR3 DNA is TGCGCCAGCAGCCGAGGGGGGATAACCGGCTACACCTTC. Its translation: CASSRGGITGYTF.

Details on this clonotype: This may arise from a read error, as a much more abundant clone is one base away. The chain joins TRBV6-4 to TRBJ2-2; D possibly uses TRBD1 or TRBD2 (5 bases each). Germline lookup yields CDR1 MRHNA and CDR2 SNTAGT. Trimming removed 2 bases at V and 6 bases at J, with 7 bases between. This CDR3 spans 13 amino acids. The CDR3 coding sequence is TGTGCCAGCAGTGACAGGGACGCCGGGGAGCTGTTTTTT. It is translated as CASSDRDAGELFF.

The genes are TRBV27 and TRBJ2-1; D not resolved. Trimming cost V 6 bases and J 0 bases, with 12 bases left between them. The CDR3 spans 15 residues. Germline-derived CDR1 and CDR2 are MNHEY and SMNVEV (reference sequence). The CDR3 sequence: CASRVVWSSYNEQFF. The CDR3 bases are TGTGCCAGCAGGGTTGTGTGGAGCTCCTACAATGAGCAGTTCTTC.

The chain is built from TRBV28 and TRBJ2-3, with 8 bases lining up with TRBD2. Trimming removed 10 bases from V and 0 bases from J; junction bases left unmatched: 15. Germline V lookup: CDR1 MDHEN, CDR2 SYDVKM. The CDR3 length is 17 residues. This chain's CDR3 is CATRARTGGRSTDTQYF. CDR3 bases: TGTGCCACCAGAGCCCGGACGGGAGGGCGGAGCACAGATACGCAGTATTTT.

The J gene is TRBJ2-1, the V gene TRBV11-3; D not certain. V lost 2 bases and J 7 bases, leaving 6 bases between the germline ends. The CDR3 covers 12 residues. CDR1 SGHNT and CDR2 YENEEA come from the germline V gene. In nucleotides, the CDR3 is TGTGCCAGCAGCTTAACAGTAAATGAGCAGTTCTTC. Protein sequence: CASSLTVNEQFF.

The table lists this clonotype with a few counts. The chain employs TRBV20-1 and TRBJ1-1; D perhaps matches TRBD1 (5 bases). CDR1 is DFQATT and CDR2 is SNEGSKA in the germline V gene (reference sequence). CDR3 length equals 15 residues. Trimming cost V 2 bases and J 1 base, with 14 bases left between them. CDR3 amino acids: CSARWGRRENTEAFF. CDR3 in DNA: TGCAGTGCTAGATGGGGGAGGAGGGAGAACACTGAAGCTTTCTTT.

V usage is TRBV29-1 and J usage is TRBJ2-3; 7 bases match TRBD2. Germline loops: CDR1 SQVTM, CDR2 ANQGSEA. Germline trimming cut 4 bases from V and 2 bases from J; bases unmatched to any gene: 12. The CDR3 covers 16 residues. CDR3 coding DNA: TGCAGCGTTGGGCCTAGCGGAGCAAGGTTCACAGATACGCAGTATTTT. Translation gives CSVGPSGARFTDTQYF.

A note on this clonotype: This clone may be a read error of a much larger clone one base away. The CDR3 reads CSARNSTNQPQHF. The CDR3 coding sequence is TGCAGTGCTAGAAACTCTACTAATCAGCCCCAGCATTTT. V usage is TRBV20-1 and J usage is TRBJ1-5; no clear D gene. Trimming took 2 bases from V and 4 from J, leaving 9 bases between them. The CDR3 is made up of 13 amino acids. The V gene's germline CDR1 is DFQATT and CDR2 SNEGSKA (reference sequence).

Remarks on this clonotype: A read error may explain this, as a much larger clone is one base away. The chain couples TRBV27 to TRBJ2-1; D gene ambiguous. This CDR3 has 15 amino acids. V shed 7 bases and J shed 0 bases, with 13 bases lying between them. The germline gives CDR1 MNHEY, CDR2 SMNVEV (reference sequence). The CDR3 sequence: CASTAAAFSYNEQFF. The CDR3 DNA is TGTGCCAGCACCGCGGCGGCCTTCTCCTACAATGAGCAGTTCTTC.

The rearrangement links TRBV28 to TRBJ2-7, with D hard to call. Germline V gene sequence: CDR1 MDHEN, CDR2 SYDVKM. V lost 9 bases and J lost 0, with 12 bases in between. This CDR3 contains 13 residues. The CDR3 DNA reads TGTGCCAGGAGTCCGGGCGGCTCCTACGAGCAGTACTTC. Amino acids: CARSPGGSYEQYF.

This clonotype has ten or more counts. V is TRBV20-1 and J is TRBJ2-7; D possibly matches TRBD1 or TRBD2 (5 bases each). V shed 5 bases and J shed 7 bases, with 18 bases lying between them. This CDR3 has 13 amino acids. Germline-derived CDR1 and CDR2 are DFQATT and SNEGSKA (reference sequence). CDR3 coding DNA: TGCAGTGCTCTGCGGCAGACAGAGGGGGAGCAGTACTTC. This translates into CSALRQTEGEQYF.

In this sample, this clonotype turned up many times. This chain connects TRBV6-2 or TRBV6-3 to TRBJ1-2; perhaps TRBD1 as D (5 bases). Germline V CDR1 and CDR2: MNHEY, SVGEGT. The V end lost 2 bases, the J end lost 4 bases, and 14 bases lay between the germline ends. The CDR3 is made up of 15 amino acids. This CDR3 reads CASSYRDSVLYGYTF. For the CDR3, the DNA is TGTGCCAGCAGTTACAGGGACTCGGTCCTCTATGGCTACACCTTC.

V gene TRBV2 combines with J gene TRBJ1-5; tentatively, D is TRBD1 (5 bases). The CDR3 has 14 residues. Germline values: CDR1 SNHLY, CDR2 FYNNEI. The V end was cut by 3 bases, the J end by 5 bases, with 11 bases between. The CDR3 loop reads CASSDWDPDQPQHF. As DNA, the CDR3 is TGTGCCAGCAGTGATTGGGACCCAGATCAGCCCCAGCATTTT.

This clonotype was seen ten or more times. This chain uses TRBV7-2 with TRBJ1-6; no firm D call. The CDR3 has 12 residues. Germline-derived CDR1 and CDR2 are SGHTA and FQGNSA. Trimming removed 1 base at V and 10 bases at J, with 5 bases between. As DNA, the CDR3 is TGTGCCAGCAGCTTAGACGAGTCACCCCTCCACTTT. Translated, it gives CASSLDESPLHF.

This chain joins TRBV6-2 or TRBV6-3 and TRBJ1-2; D is uncertain. The CDR3 consists of 13 residues. Germline V gene data show CDR1 as MNHEY and CDR2 as SVGEGT. V was clipped by 2 bases and J by 8 bases, with 12 bases between them. CDR3 coding DNA: TGTGCCAGCAGTTACGGTCAACTCGGGGGCTACACCTTC. Protein sequence: CASSYGQLGGYTF.

The J gene is TRBJ2-5, the V gene TRBV12-3 or TRBV12-4, with D perhaps matching TRBD1 (5 bases). The CDR3 contains 13 residues. Trimming cost V 6 bases and J 1 base, with 9 bases left between them. This chain's CDR3 is CASRPTAQETQYF. The CDR3 region has the DNA TGTGCCAGCAGGCCGACAGCCCAAGAGACCCAGTACTTC.

This clonotype has only one observation. A much more abundant neighbour one base away suggests this may be a read error. The rearrangement joins TRBV14 to TRBJ2-3, with D perhaps TRBD2 (5 bases). Trimming took 7 bases from V and 5 from J, leaving 16 bases between them. The CDR3 runs 14 residues. The germline gives CDR1 SGHDN, CDR2 FVKESK. The CDR3 region has the DNA TGTGCCAGCACCCTCCGGGAATTTGGAGATACGCAGTATTTT. This translates into CASTLREFGDTQYF.

The chain links TRBV4-1 to TRBJ2-6, with TRBD2 as a possible D gene (6 bases). Trimming left V 5 bases short and J 0 bases short, with 20 bases between. Germline CDR1 is MGHRA and CDR2 is YSYEKL. The CDR3 loop spans 19 amino acids. CDR3 amino acids: CASSFLRGNSVSGANVLTF. CDR3 DNA: TGCGCCAGCAGCTTTCTCCGGGGGAATTCCGTCTCTGGGGCCAACGTCCTGACTTTC.

The chain combines TRBV2 with TRBJ1-2, with D hard to call. Germline-derived CDR1 and CDR2 are SNHLY and FYNNEI. This CDR3 is built from 13 residues. V was trimmed by 2 bases and J by 7 bases, leaving 11 bases between them. CDR3 coding DNA: TGTGCCAGCAGTGAACAGCTCCCCCCTGGCTACACCTTC. Protein product: CASSEQLPPGYTF. The full variable domain, with the rest looked up from reference TRBV2 and TRBJ1-2, is EPEVTQTPSHQVTQMGQEVILRCVPISNHLYFYWYRQILGQKVEFLVSFYNNEISEKSEIFDDQFSVERPDGSNFTLKIRSTKLEDSAMYFCASSEQLPPGYTFGSGTRLTVV.

This clonotype was observed a handful of times. This chain uses TRBV5-1 with TRBJ2-1, with a weak D call TRBD1 (6 bases). Germline V gene lookup returns CDR1 SGHRS and CDR2 YFSETQ. V dropped 7 bases and J dropped 6 bases, with 17 bases sitting between them. The CDR3 has 14 residues. This CDR3 is CASRTGTVGNEQFF. CDR3 nucleotide sequence: TGCGCCAGCCGAACAGGGACCGTTGGCAATGAGCAGTTCTTC.